The entry that follows covers one TCR beta chain sequence. Its cognate antigen is unknown. Trimming took off 5 bases at V and 0 bases at J, with 14 bases between the two ends. The CDR3 sequence is 16 residues long. The germline CDR1 and CDR2 sequences are SGHVS and FNYEAQ. Anyone with autoimmune disease history or systemic immunosuppression was excluded. These data come from a study of OX40 agonist ivuxolimab in advanced cancers. As for the study in general: Dose-escalation patients were diagnosed with hepatocellular carcinoma, melanoma, renal cell cancer or head and neck cancer.

Findings and limits, study-wide: Expanded clones were, on average, more numerous among CD8+ T cells than CD4+. Normalized T-cell clonal expansion was also low in a subset of nonresponders.

Using immunoSEQ multiplex PCR, the repertoire was profiled, and TCRdb retains in-frame clones only, with some absent. The repertoire consists of about 83,000 clones, with about 92% occurring once and the leading ten covering over 8.5%. This chain connects TRBV7-6 to TRBJ1-5, with D tentatively TRBD1 (5 bases). This receptor was taken from an adult with an advanced solid tumor such as melanoma, head and neck, liver or kidney cancer. The sequences come from CD4+ or CD8+ T cells sorted from blood, collected in a trial of the OX40 agonist ivuxolimab. The CDR3 DNA follows: TGTGCCAGCAGCCCATCAATGGGGGGTAGCAATCAGCCCCAGCATTTT. This encodes CASSPSMGGSNQPQHF.